This T cell receptor (beta chain) derives from a study of T cells in Graves' hyperthyroidism and ophthalmopathy. The source material, RNA transcripts, was used to amplify TCR beta CDR3 regions. HTBI primers drove first-round RT-PCR of the TCR CDR3. Using its own MiXCR run on the multiplex PCR reads, TCRdb lists one record per CDR3 protein. The data contain approximately 640,000 distinct CDR3 sequences, roughly a sixth of them seen just once; the ten biggest clones take up roughly a sixth. This clonotype appeared many times. Graves' hyperthyroidism qualified as stable when ophthalmopathy did not progress within 18 months. Pregnant or lactating patients were excluded, as were those with uncontrolled infection or other autoimmune disease. Diagnostic decisions used clinical symptoms, serum thyroxine and TRAb, thyroid ultrasound and orbital computed tomography. After removal of 7 bases from V and 9 bases from J, the junction contained 9 bases not matched to a gene. This CDR3 is 15 amino acids long.

Sequences were obtained from blood. This TCR was sampled from a man aged 45-65 years with Graves' hyperthyroidism. The rearrangement uses TRBV12-3 or TRBV12-4 and TRBJ2-1; 13 nucleotides match TRBD2. In DNA, the CDR3 is TGTGCCAGCAAACCCGGGACTAGCGGGATATTTGAGCAGTTCTTC. Translating gives CASKPGTSGIFEQFF.